The rows below give T cell receptor beta chains drawn from one sample of a study of blood T cell repertoires in COVID-19. TCRdb keeps only in-frame clones here, not all; method: immunoSEQ multiplex PCR. The repertoire holds around 260,000 clones, with 83% as singletons. Sequencing was performed on peripheral blood. All receptors derive from a woman aged 50 to 60 who had recovered from COVID-19. Both conserved end residues are trimmed from each CDR3. Each record gives: CDR3 length, J gene, V gene, CDR3 protein.

13	TRBJ1-3	TRBV5-4	ASSLTGGTGNTIY
12	TRBJ2-5	TRBV5-1	ASSLGARRETQY
10	TRBJ2-7	TRBV2	ASTRDSNEQY
13	TRBJ2-3	TRBV6-4	ASSVLASSTDTQY
11	TRBJ1-6	TRBV27	ASSTTLGSPLH
14	TRBJ2-7	TRBV29-1	SVEVPDGGRRYEQY
15	TRBJ2-2	TRBV29-1	SIQRWREGRVTGELF
13	TRBJ1-5	TRBV28	ASSRQGGDNQPQH
12	TRBJ2-7	TRBV2	ASSGGQGPYEQY
9	TRBJ2-5	TRBV5-4	ASSLLETQY
11	TRBJ1-2	TRBV28	ASSFEDNYGYT
14	TRBJ2-5	TRBV7-3	ASSYGLAGAGETQY
12	TRBJ2-7	TRBV25-1	ASRTWGVAYEQY
13	TRBJ2-1	TRBV7-2	ASSLGLTGGYEQF
12	TRBJ2-1	TRBV20-1	SASSGDQGNEQF
15	TRBJ2-1	TRBV9	ASSASLGTGYYNEQF
11	TRBJ2-5	TRBV11-1	ASSLGTVETQY
15	TRBJ2-7	TRBV7-9	ASSSRQTSPSSYEQY
14	TRBJ2-1	TRBV7-2	ASSLLAGGQYNEQF
13	TRBJ1-1	TRBV4-1	ASSGGTGGFTEAF
12	TRBJ1-4	TRBV4-1	ASSQDQGNEKLF
12	TRBJ2-1	TRBV28	ASSLPGLYNEQF
12	TRBJ2-7	TRBV5-1	ASSWGQPSYEQY
11	TRBJ1-4	TRBV12-3/TRBV12-4	ASRDSFNEKLF
14	TRBJ1-5	TRBV6-6	ASRTDSQGSGQPQH
15	TRBJ2-3	TRBV7-2	ASSSHLAGGPTDTQY
15	TRBJ2-7	TRBV5-1	ASRPGTSGRNLYEQY
12	TRBJ2-7	TRBV29-1	SVASGGYIYEQY
13	TRBJ1-4	TRBV9	ASSVARGSNEKLF
13	TRBJ2-7	TRBV4-3	ASSQGRGTSYEQY
12	TRBJ2-7	TRBV5-4	ASNPVGQGHEQY
13	TRBJ2-7	TRBV6-1	ASSELASGRHEQY
10	TRBJ1-1	TRBV28	ASSHRDTEAF
12	TRBJ1-6	TRBV9	ASSGSQGISPLH
13	TRBJ1-4	TRBV6-1	ASSEPGQHGEKLF
14	TRBJ1-5	TRBV15	ATSRENSISNQPQH
10	TRBJ2-5	TRBV29-1	SVDRGWETQY
9	TRBJ2-1	TRBV2	ASRLVAEQF
12	TRBJ1-2	TRBV10-3	AISGGLEGYGYT
12	TRBJ1-2	TRBV30	AWTRRYSNYGYT
14	TRBJ2-5	TRBV6-2/TRBV6-3	ASSYSDRRRQETQY
8	TRBJ1-1	TRBV5-8	ASSLPGAF
14	TRBJ1-1	TRBV5-5	ASSLIPGQMNTEAF
9	TRBJ2-2	TRBV27	ASSNTGELF
10	TRBJ1-2	TRBV7-9	ASSLDQRGYT
12	TRBJ2-7	TRBV4-3	ASSLSGGAAEQY
12	TRBJ2-7	TRBV5-6	ASSHTGAVYEQY
14	TRBJ2-3	TRBV4-3	ASSSRGSGGGDTQY
14	TRBJ1-4	TRBV4-1	ASSFTGWVKNEKLF
10	TRBJ2-7	TRBV28	ASSLVGGEQY